The 25 T cell receptor beta chains below were found in one sample sequenced in a study of CD8 T cells in Susac syndrome (dated by TCRdb to the late 2010s). The library was prepared using the immunoSEQ multiplex PCR assay. RNA was extracted using the RNeasy kit, and about 0.45 to 1 microgram was reverse transcribed with random hexamers. The public sequencing data were trimmed at Q25 with fastp and processed into clonotypes with MiXCR by TCRdb, which kept only in-frame beta chains. Rows with one shared CDR3 protein collapse into an entry with the most common genes and DNA. For this sample the table gives fewer than 150,000 distinct CDR3 sequences, of which more than 85% were detected only once. Together, the top ten hold approximately 0.17% of the sample. The material sequenced was CD8+ T cells from PBMCs. The source of these receptors is a human donor with Susac syndrome.

The CDR3 reads CASSDGGSYEQYF. CDR3 bases: TGTGCCAGCAGTGACGGGGGCTCCTACGAGCAGTACTTC. The genes are TRBV2 and TRBJ2-7; TRBD2 might be the D (6 bases). The CDR3 is 13 amino acids. The germline V and J ends were trimmed by 3 bases and 0 bases, with 6 bases remaining between them. CDR1 and CDR2 (germline): SNHLY, FYNNEI.

This clonotype was observed once. Germline and junction disagree at one end, which may indicate a read error. The chain combines TRBV7-7 with TRBJ2-1; 11 bases map to TRBD2. In germline, CDR1 is SSHAT, CDR2 FNYEAQ (reference sequence). The CDR3 consists of 15 residues. The CDR3 region is CASSLELAGEEEQFF. The CDR3 coding sequence is TGTGCTAGCAGCTTAGAACTAGCGGGAGAGGAAGAGCAGTTCTTC.

The CDR3 bases are TGTGCCACCAGTGACTTCCAGCCCCAGCATTTT. It translates to CATSDFQPQHF. This chain connects TRBV24-1 to TRBJ1-5; D unclear. Looked up from germline, CDR1 is KGHDR and CDR2 is SFDVKD. The V gene lost 4 bases and the J gene lost 7 bases, with 4 bases spanning the gap. The CDR3 length is 11 residues.

This rearrangement joins TRBV7-9 to TRBJ1-1; D gene ambiguous. In germline, CDR1 is SEHNR, CDR2 FQNEAQ (reference sequence). This CDR3 region has 13 residues. V dropped 5 bases and J dropped 4 bases, with 11 bases sitting between them. Here the CDR3 reads CASSLWAGTEAFF. The CDR3 region has the DNA TGTGCCAGCAGCCTTTGGGCTGGCACTGAAGCTTTCTTT. Using reference TRBV7-9 and TRBJ1-1 for the parts outside the CDR3, the full variable domain is DTGVSQNPRHKITKRGQNVTFRCDPISEHNRLYWYRQTLGQGPEFLTYFQNEAQLEKSRLLSDRFSAERPKGSFSTLEIQRTEQGDSAMYLCASSLWAGTEAFFGQGTRLTVV.

The chain has TRBV20-1 and TRBJ2-7; the D is unclear. Germline V gene lookup returns CDR1 DFQATT and CDR2 SNEGSKA (reference sequence). This CDR3 comprises 13 residues. The germline V and J ends were trimmed by 5 bases and 0 bases, with 11 bases remaining between them. The CDR3, as DNA: TGCAGTGCTCTCCCCCGGATCTCCTACGAGCAGTACTTC. It specifies CSALPRISYEQYF.

This clonotype was picked up one time. The chain is built from TRBV28 and TRBJ2-4; D remains ambiguous. The CDR3 loop spans 12 amino acids. Germline CDR1 reads MDHEN; CDR2 reads SYDVKM. The V end lost 6 bases, the J end lost 6 bases, and 9 bases lay between the germline ends. The CDR3 DNA is TGTGCCAGCAGCCCTGGTGGAAACATTCAGTACTTC. Its translation is CASSPGGNIQYF.

The rearrangement links TRBV7-9 to TRBJ2-5; D could derive from TRBD1 or TRBD2 (5 bases each). V lost 5 bases to trimming and J lost 2 bases, with 18 bases between them. The CDR3 is made up of 16 amino acids. Germline V gives CDR1 SEHNR, CDR2 FQNEAQ (reference sequence). The CDR3 sequence is CASSPAGQGVQETQYF. As DNA, the CDR3 is TGTGCCAGCAGCCCTGCGGGCCAGGGAGTTCAAGAGACCCAGTACTTC.

V usage is TRBV4-2 and J usage is TRBJ1-2; a weak D match, TRBD1 (5 bases). CDR1 LGHNA and CDR2 YNFKEQ come from the germline V gene. The CDR3 runs to 17 residues. V was pared by 0 bases and J by 5 bases, with 19 bases between. The CDR3 loop reads CASSQEETGKGQYGYTF. The CDR3 DNA follows: TGTGCCAGCAGCCAAGAGGAAACAGGCAAGGGGCAATATGGCTACACCTTC.

This rearrangement joins TRBV27 to TRBJ2-1; D unclear. This CDR3 comprises 13 residues. Germline V gene data show CDR1 as MNHEY and CDR2 as SMNVEV (reference sequence). Deletions cut 2 bases from V and 7 bases from J, with 9 bases between. CDR3 DNA sequence: TGTGCCAGCAGTTTAATGAACCAGAATGAGCAGTTCTTC. Protein product: CASSLMNQNEQFF.

V and J are TRBV20-1 and TRBJ1-2; D is unresolved. Trimming took 0 bases from V and 6 from J, leaving 17 bases between them. The germline V gene has CDR1 DFQATT and CDR2 SNEGSKA (reference sequence). This CDR3 is 15 amino acids long. CDR3 nucleotides: TGCAGTGCTAGAGATGGGATTAGGACTGAGCATGGCTACACCTTC. Protein sequence: CSARDGIRTEHGYTF.

The chain joins TRBV15 to TRBJ1-2, with a possible D match to TRBD1 (5 bases). Trimming removed 5 bases at V and 3 bases at J, with 22 bases between. This CDR3 region has 17 residues. Germline V gene data show CDR1 as LNHNV and CDR2 as YYDKDF (reference sequence). This CDR3 is CATSSRTEPKGDYGYTF. The CDR3 DNA reads as TGTGCCACCAGCTCCCGGACGGAACCCAAAGGGGACTATGGCTACACCTTC.

This clonotype was observed once. The rearrangement links TRBV7-8 to TRBJ2-7; 10 bases align to TRBD1. After removal of 5 bases from V and 4 bases from J, the junction contained 5 bases not matched to a gene. The CDR3 is made up of 14 amino acids. Germline V gives CDR1 SGHVS, CDR2 FQNEAQ. The CDR3 spells CASSQAGQGYEQYF. Here the CDR3 DNA reads TGTGCCAGCAGCCAGGCGGGACAGGGGTACGAGCAGTACTTC.

This clonotype was counted a single time. The chain has TRBV2 and TRBJ2-7; D might be TRBD1 or TRBD2, each matching 5 bases. The CDR3 loop spans 16 amino acids. V lost 10 bases and J lost 0, with 22 bases in between. Germline lookup yields CDR1 SNHLY and CDR2 FYNNEI. The CDR3 is CATLTLGPSSSYEQYF. Here the CDR3 DNA reads TGTGCCACCCTTACCTTGGGACCCTCGAGCTCCTACGAGCAGTACTTC. Full variable domain (rest looked up from reference TRBV2 and TRBJ2-7): EPEVTQTPSHQVTQMGQEVILRCVPISNHLYFYWYRQILGQKVEFLVSFYNNEISEKSEIFDDQFSVERPDGSNFTLKIRSTKLEDSAMYFCATLTLGPSSSYEQYFGPGTRLTVT.

The CDR3 region has the DNA TGTGCCATCAGTGAGTCCCGGACTAGCCCTAGCGAGGATGAGCAGTTCTTC. This translates into CAISESRTSPSEDEQFF. The V and J genes are TRBV10-3 and TRBJ2-1; 8 bases agree with TRBD2. The V and J ends lost 0 bases and 8 bases, in that order; junction bases with no gene match: 12. The CDR3 length is 17 residues. The V gene's germline CDR1 is ENHRY and CDR2 SYGVKD.

The chain couples TRBV20-1 to TRBJ2-2, with no clear D. The CDR3 has 16 amino acids. Deletions cut 6 bases from V and 6 bases from J, with 23 bases between. The germline V gene has CDR1 DFQATT and CDR2 SNEGSKA (reference sequence). Written as DNA, the CDR3 is TGCAGTGCGCAGGAAGTAGTGGGGTTCGTGGCCGGGGAGCTGTTTTTT. Encoded protein: CSAQEVVGFVAGELFF.

This chain uses TRBV28 with TRBJ2-7, with 7 positions matching TRBD1. The J segment lost 2 bases and the V segment lost 5 bases, leaving 6 bases of the junction unmatched. The CDR3 consists of 14 residues. CDR1 is MDHEN, CDR2 SYDVKM, per germline. The CDR3 spells CASSPPTGPYEQYF. The CDR3 DNA reads TGTGCCAGCAGTCCACCGACAGGGCCCTACGAGCAGTACTTC.

V usage is TRBV7-2 and J usage is TRBJ2-6; D is unclear. There are 16 residues in the CDR3. V lost 5 bases, J lost 4 bases, and 15 bases lay in between. Looked up from germline, CDR1 is SGHTA and CDR2 is FQGNSA. The CDR3 reads CASSQGPYAGANVLTF. The CDR3 DNA follows: TGTGCCAGCAGCCAAGGACCCTACGCCGGGGCCAACGTCCTGACTTTC.

The chain employs TRBV4-1 and TRBJ2-7; D is uncertain. Germline CDR1 reads MGHRA; CDR2 reads YSYEKL. V was shortened by 3 bases and J by 5 bases, with 8 bases between the two germline ends. The CDR3 is made up of 12 amino acids. The CDR3 loop is CASSHQDDEQYF. The CDR3, as DNA: TGCGCCAGCAGCCATCAGGACGACGAGCAGTACTTC.

The CDR3 loop reads CASSQGQYNEQFF. CDR3 nucleotides: TGCGCCAGCAGCCAAGGACAGTACAATGAGCAGTTCTTC. The chain is built from TRBV4-1 and TRBJ2-1; a possible D gene is TRBD1 (5 bases). Trimming pared 1 base from V and 4 bases from J, leaving 5 bases between. The CDR3 contains 13 residues. Germline V gene sequence: CDR1 MGHRA, CDR2 YSYEKL.

The rearrangement joins TRBV7-3 to TRBJ1-2; D gene uncertain. The CDR3 runs to 13 residues. Between the trimmed V and J ends, which lost 4 bases and 0 bases, there was a span of 6 bases. Germline V CDR1 and CDR2: SGHTA, FQGTGA. CDR3 in DNA: TGTGCCAGCAGCTCGGGAGCTAACTATGGCTACACCTTC. Translating gives CASSSGANYGYTF. Full variable domain (missing parts from reference TRBV7-3 and TRBJ1-2): GAGVSQTPSNKVTEKGKYVELRCDPISGHTALYWYRQSLGQGPEFLIYFQGTGAADDSGLPNDRFFAVRPEGSVSTLKIQRTERGDSAVYLCASSSGANYGYTFGSGTRLTVV.

The table lists this clonotype with a few counts. The rearrangement joins TRBV6-5 to TRBJ1-2; the D is unclear. This CDR3 is 14 amino acids long. CDR1 and CDR2 (germline): MNHEY, SVGAGI. Trimming removed 0 bases at V and 7 bases at J, with 12 bases between. The DNA for the CDR3 is TGTGCCAGCAGTTACTCGACTCTCGGGCTTGGCTACACCTTC. Amino acids: CASSYSTLGLGYTF.

The chain couples TRBV13 to TRBJ2-7; 9 nucleotides agree with TRBD2. With V trimmed by 5 bases and J by 5 bases, 13 bases remained unmatched. From germline, CDR1 is PRHDT and CDR2 FYEKMQ (reference sequence). This CDR3 has 16 amino acids. CDR3 DNA: TGTGCCAGCAGCCCCGGCGGTAGCGGGAGAGTGCACGAGCAGTACTTC. Its translation is CASSPGGSGRVHEQYF.

The chain links TRBV15 to TRBJ1-4; D is unclear. V was shortened by 1 base and J by 7 bases, with 4 bases between the two germline ends. The CDR3 spans 12 residues. Germline V gene data show CDR1 as LNHNV and CDR2 as YYDKDF (reference sequence). The CDR3 sequence: CATSRGLEKLFF. The DNA of the CDR3 is TGTGCCACCAGCAGAGGACTTGAAAAACTGTTTTTT.

This chain uses TRBV4-1 with TRBJ2-3, with a tentative D call TRBD2 (6 bases). CDR3 length: 14 amino acids. Trimming removed 1 base at V and 4 bases at J, with 9 bases between. Germline V gene sequence: CDR1 MGHRA, CDR2 YSYEKL. In DNA form, the CDR3 reads TGCGCCAGCAGCCAAGTCCTAGCGTCAGATACGCAGTATTTT. It codes for CASSQVLASDTQYF.

The rearrangement uses TRBV6-1 and TRBJ2-2; perhaps TRBD2 as D (6 bases). CDR1 is MNHNS and CDR2 is SASEGT in the germline V gene. V lost 6 bases and J 0 bases, leaving 11 bases between the germline ends. This CDR3 is built from 15 residues. The CDR3 sequence: CASSPAGSNTGELFF. In DNA form, the CDR3 reads TGTGCCAGCAGCCCAGCGGGCTCGAACACCGGGGAGCTGTTTTTT.